Sequencing of this T cell receptor (beta chain) was carried out in a study of identical twins. CDR1 is SGDLS, CDR2 YYNGEE, per germline. The CDR3 runs 14 residues. V gave up 0 bases and J gave up 4 bases, with 8 bases separating them. Template switching added a universal primer site, and cDNA bore unique molecular identifiers. TCRdb processed the 5' RACE reads anew with MiXCR; each CDR3 protein has one entry. In the table there are 300,000 or so distinct CDR3 sequences, roughly 10% of which are singletons. In its sample, this clonotype was seen a few times. These data also featured in a second study, about yellow fever vaccine responses in identical twins.

The chain couples TRBV9 to TRBJ2-1, with no clear D. The source of this sequence is a woman younger than 30 in good health. The sample was CD8+ T cells sorted from blood. The CDR3: CASSVDAKYNEQFF. The CDR3 nucleotides are TGTGCCAGCAGCGTAGACGCAAAGTACAATGAGCAGTTCTTC.